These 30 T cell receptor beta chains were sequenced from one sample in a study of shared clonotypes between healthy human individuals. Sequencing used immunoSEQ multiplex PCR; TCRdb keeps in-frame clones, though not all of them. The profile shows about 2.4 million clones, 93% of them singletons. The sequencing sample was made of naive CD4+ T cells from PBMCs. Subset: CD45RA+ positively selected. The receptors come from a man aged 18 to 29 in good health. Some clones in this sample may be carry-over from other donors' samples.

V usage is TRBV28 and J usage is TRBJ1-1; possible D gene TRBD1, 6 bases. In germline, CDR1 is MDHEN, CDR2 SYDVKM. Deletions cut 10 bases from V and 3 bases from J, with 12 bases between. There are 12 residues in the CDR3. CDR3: CAIRRGYTEAFF. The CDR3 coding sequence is TGTGCCATCAGGAGGGGGTACACTGAAGCTTTCTTT.

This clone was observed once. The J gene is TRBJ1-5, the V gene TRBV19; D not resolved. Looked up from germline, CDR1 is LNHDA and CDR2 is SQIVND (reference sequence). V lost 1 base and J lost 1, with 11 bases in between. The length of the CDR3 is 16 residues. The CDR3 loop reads CASSIVHVSSNQPQHF. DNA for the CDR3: TGTGCCAGTAGTATAGTCCATGTTTCGAGCAATCAGCCCCAGCATTTT.

CDR3: CSVAGTGALDTQYF. CDR3 nucleotide sequence: TGCAGCGTGGCCGGGACAGGAGCGTTGGATACGCAGTATTTT. This chain links TRBV29-1 with TRBJ2-3; 8 positions agree with TRBD1. J gave up 6 bases and V 6 bases, and 11 bases lay outside the gene matches. Germline loops: CDR1 SQVTM, CDR2 ANQGSEA. The CDR3 extends over 14 amino acids.

CDR3: CASSLGGLAGHTDTQYF. Here the CDR3 DNA reads TGCGCCAGCAGCTTGGGGGGACTAGCGGGACACACAGATACGCAGTATTTT. V and J are TRBV5-1 and TRBJ2-3; 13 bases are shared with TRBD2. Germline assignment: CDR1 SGHRS and CDR2 YFSETQ. The CDR3 is made up of 17 amino acids. With 0 bases clipped from V and 2 bases from J, the junction kept 3 bases outside the gene matches.

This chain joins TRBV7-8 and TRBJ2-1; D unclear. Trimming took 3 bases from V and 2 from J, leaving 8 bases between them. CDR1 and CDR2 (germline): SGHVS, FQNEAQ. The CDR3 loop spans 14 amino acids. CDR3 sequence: CASSFGSTYNEQFF. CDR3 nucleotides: TGTGCCAGCAGCTTTGGGTCGACCTACAATGAGCAGTTCTTC.

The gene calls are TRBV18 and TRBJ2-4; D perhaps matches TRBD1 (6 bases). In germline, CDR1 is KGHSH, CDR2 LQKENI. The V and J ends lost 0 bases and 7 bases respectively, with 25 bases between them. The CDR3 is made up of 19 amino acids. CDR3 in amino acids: CASSPPVYGGYYNGNIQYF. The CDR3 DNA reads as TGTGCCAGCTCACCACCGGTGTATGGGGGCTATTACAACGGGAACATTCAGTACTTC.

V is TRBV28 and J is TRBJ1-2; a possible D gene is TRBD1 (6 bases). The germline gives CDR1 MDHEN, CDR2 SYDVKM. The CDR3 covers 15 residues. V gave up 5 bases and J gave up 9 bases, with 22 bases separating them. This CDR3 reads CASSPTVGQGRSYTF. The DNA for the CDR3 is TGTGCCAGCAGTCCCACGGTCGGGCAGGGGAGAAGCTACACCTTC.

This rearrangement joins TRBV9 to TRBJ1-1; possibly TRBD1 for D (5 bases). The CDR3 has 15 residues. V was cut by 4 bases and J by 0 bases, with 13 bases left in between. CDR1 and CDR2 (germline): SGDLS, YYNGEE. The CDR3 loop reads CASSSRDGMNTEAFF. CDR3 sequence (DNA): TGTGCCAGCAGCAGTCGGGACGGCATGAACACTGAAGCTTTCTTT.

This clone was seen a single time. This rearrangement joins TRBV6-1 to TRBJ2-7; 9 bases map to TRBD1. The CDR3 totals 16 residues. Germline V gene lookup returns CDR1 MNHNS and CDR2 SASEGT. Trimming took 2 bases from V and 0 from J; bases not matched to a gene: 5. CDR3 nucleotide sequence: TGTGCCAGCAGTGAAATTTGGGACAGGGCCTCCTACGAGCAGTACTTC. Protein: CASSEIWDRASYEQYF.

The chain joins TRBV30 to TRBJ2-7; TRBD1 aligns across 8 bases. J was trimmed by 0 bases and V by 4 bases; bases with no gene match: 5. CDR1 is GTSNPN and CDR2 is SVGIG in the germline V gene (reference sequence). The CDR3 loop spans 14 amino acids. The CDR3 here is CAWNPGQASYEQYF. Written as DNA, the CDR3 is TGTGCCTGGAACCCGGGACAGGCCTCCTACGAGCAGTACTTC.

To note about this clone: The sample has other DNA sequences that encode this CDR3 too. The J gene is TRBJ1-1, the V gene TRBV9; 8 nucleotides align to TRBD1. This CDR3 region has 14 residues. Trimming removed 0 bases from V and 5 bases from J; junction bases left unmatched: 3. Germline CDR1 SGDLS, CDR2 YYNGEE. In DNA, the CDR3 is TGTGCCAGCAGCGTAGCAGGGGGCTCTACTGAAGCTTTCTTT. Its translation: CASSVAGGSTEAFF.

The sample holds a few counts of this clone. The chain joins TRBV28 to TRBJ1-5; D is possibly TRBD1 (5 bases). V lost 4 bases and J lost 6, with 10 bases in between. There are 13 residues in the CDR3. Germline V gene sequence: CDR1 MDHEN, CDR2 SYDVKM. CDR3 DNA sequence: TGTGCCAGCAGTTCCCCGGGGGGTCAGCCCCAGCATTTT. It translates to CASSSPGGQPQHF.

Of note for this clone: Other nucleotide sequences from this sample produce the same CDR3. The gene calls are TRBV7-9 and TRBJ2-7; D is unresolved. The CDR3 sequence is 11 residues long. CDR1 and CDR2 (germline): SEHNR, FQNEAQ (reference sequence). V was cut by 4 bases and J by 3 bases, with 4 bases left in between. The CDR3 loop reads CASSSLYEQYF. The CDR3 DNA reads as TGTGCCAGCAGCTCTCTCTACGAGCAGTACTTC.

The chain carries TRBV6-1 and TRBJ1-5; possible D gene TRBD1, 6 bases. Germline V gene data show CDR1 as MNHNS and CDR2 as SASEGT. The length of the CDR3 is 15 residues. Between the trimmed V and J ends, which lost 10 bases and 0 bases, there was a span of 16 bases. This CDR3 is CAIRTEPYSNQPQHF. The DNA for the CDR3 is TGTGCCATCAGGACAGAACCGTATAGCAATCAGCCCCAGCATTTT.

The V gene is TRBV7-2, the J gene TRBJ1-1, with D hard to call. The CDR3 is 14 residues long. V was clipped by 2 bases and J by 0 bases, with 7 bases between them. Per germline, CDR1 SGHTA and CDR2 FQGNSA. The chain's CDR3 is CASSLSGVNTEAFF. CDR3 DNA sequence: TGTGCCAGCAGCTTATCTGGGGTGAACACTGAAGCTTTCTTT.

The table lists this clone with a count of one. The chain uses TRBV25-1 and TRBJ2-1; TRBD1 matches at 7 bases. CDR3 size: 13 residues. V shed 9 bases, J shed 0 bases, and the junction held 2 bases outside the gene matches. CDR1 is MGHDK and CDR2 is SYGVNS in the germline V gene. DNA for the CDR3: TGTGCCAGGACAGGGAGCTCCTACAATGAGCAGTTCTTC. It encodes CARTGSSYNEQFF.

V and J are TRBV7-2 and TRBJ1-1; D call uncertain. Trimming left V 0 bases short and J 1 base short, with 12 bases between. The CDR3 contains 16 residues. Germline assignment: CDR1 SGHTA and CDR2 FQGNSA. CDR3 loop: CASSLARWATNTEAFF. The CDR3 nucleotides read TGTGCCAGCAGCTTAGCGAGGTGGGCAACGAACACTGAAGCTTTCTTT.

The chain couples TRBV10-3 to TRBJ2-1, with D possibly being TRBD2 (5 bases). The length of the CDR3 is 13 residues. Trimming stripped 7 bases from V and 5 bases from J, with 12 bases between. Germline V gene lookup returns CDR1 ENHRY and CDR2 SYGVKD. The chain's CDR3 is CAIKALEHNEQFF. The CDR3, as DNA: TGTGCCATCAAGGCACTAGAGCACAATGAGCAGTTCTTC.

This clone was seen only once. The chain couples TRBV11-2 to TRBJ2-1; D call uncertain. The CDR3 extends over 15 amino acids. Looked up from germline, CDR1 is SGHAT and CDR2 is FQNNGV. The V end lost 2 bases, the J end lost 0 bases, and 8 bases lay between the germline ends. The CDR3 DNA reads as TGTGCCAGCAGCTTACTGTACAGCTCCTACAATGAGCAGTTCTTC. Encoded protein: CASSLLYSSYNEQFF.

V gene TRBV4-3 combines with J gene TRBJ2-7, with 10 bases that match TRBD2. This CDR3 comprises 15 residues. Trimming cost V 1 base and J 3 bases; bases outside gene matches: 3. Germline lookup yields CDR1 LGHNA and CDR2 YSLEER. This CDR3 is CASSQAASGSYEQYF. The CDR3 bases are TGCGCCAGCAGCCAAGCCGCTAGCGGGAGCTACGAGCAGTACTTC.

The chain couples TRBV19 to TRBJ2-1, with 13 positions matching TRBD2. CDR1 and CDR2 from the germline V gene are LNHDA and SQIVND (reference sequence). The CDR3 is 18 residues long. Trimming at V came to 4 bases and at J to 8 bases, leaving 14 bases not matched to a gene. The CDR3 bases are TGTGCCAGTAGTAGCGGGTTGTCGGGACTAGCGGGACGATATGAGCAGTTCTTC. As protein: CASSSGLSGLAGRYEQFF. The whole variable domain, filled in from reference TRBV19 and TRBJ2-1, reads DGGITQSPKYLFRKEGQNVTLSCEQNLNHDAMYWYRQDPGQGLRLIYYSQIVNDFQKGDIAEGYSVSREKKESFPLTVTSAQKNPTAFYLCASSSGLSGLAGRYEQFFGPGTRLTVL.

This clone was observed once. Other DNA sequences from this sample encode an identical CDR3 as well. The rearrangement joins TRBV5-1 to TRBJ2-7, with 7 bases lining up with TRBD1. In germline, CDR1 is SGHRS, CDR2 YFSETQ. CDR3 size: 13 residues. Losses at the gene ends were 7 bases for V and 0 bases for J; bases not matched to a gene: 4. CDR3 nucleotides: TGCGCCAGCCGACAGGGAAGCTCCTACGAGCAGTACTTC. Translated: CASRQGSSYEQYF.

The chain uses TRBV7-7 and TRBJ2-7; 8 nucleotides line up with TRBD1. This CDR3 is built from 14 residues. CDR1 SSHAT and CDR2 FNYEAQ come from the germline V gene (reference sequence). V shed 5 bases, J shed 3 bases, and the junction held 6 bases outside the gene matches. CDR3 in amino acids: CASSPAGTGYEQYF. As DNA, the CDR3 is TGTGCCAGCAGCCCAGCAGGGACAGGCTACGAGCAGTACTTC.

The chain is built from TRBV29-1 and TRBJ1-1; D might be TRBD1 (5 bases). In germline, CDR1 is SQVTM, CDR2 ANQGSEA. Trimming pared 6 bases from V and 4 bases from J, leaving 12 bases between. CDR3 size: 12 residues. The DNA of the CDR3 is TGCAGCGTGGGGCCAGGGCCCACTGAAGCTTTCTTT. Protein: CSVGPGPTEAFF.

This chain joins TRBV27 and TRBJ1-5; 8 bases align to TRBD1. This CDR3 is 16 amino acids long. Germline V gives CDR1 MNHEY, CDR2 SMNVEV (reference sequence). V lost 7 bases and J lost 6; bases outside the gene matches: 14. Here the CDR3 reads CASTTLGQGGTQPQHF. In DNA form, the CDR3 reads TGTGCCAGCACCACCTTAGGACAGGGAGGGACTCAGCCCCAGCATTTT.

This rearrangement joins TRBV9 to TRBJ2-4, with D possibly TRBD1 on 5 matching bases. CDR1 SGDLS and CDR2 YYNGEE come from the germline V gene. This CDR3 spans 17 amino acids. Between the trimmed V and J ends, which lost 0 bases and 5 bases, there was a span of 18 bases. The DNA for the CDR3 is TGTGCCAGCAGCGTAGCAGTAGGGCAGGGCGGTGAAAACATTCAGTACTTC. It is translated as CASSVAVGQGGENIQYF.

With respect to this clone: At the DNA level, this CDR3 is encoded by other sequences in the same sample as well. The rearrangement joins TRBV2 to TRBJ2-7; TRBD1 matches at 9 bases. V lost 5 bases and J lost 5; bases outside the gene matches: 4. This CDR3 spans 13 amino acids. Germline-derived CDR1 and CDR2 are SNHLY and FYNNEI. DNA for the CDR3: TGTGCCAGCAGTCGACAGGGGGTAGACGAGCAGTACTTC. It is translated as CASSRQGVDEQYF. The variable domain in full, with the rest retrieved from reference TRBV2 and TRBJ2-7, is EPEVTQTPSHQVTQMGQEVILRCVPISNHLYFYWYRQILGQKVEFLVSFYNNEISEKSEIFDDQFSVERPDGSNFTLKIRSTKLEDSAMYFCASSRQGVDEQYFGPGTRLTVT.

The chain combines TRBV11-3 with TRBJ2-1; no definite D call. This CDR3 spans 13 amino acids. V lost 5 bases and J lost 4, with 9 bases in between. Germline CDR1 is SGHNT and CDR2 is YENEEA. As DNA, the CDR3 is TGTGCCAGCAGCGCGGAGTCTTACAATGAGCAGTTCTTC. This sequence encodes CASSAESYNEQFF.

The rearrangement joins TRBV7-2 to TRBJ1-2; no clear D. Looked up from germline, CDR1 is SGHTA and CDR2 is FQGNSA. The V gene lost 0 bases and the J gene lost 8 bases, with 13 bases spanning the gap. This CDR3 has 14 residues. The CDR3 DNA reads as TGTGCCAGCAGCTTAGCCGTGGGAGAGGGCGGCTACACCTTC. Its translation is CASSLAVGEGGYTF. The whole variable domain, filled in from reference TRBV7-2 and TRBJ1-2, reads GAGVSQSPSNKVTEKGKDVELRCDPISGHTALYWYRQSLGQGLEFLIYFQGNSAPDKSGLPSDRFSAERTGGSVSTLTIQRTQQEDSAVYLCASSLAVGEGGYTFGSGTRLTVV.

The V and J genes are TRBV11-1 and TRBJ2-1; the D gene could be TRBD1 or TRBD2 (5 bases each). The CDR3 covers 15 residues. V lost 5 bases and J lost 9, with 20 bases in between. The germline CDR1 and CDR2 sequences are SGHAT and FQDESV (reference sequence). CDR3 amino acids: CASSQTTSGRGEQFF. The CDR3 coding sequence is TGTGCCAGCAGCCAAACCACGTCGGGAAGGGGTGAGCAGTTCTTC.